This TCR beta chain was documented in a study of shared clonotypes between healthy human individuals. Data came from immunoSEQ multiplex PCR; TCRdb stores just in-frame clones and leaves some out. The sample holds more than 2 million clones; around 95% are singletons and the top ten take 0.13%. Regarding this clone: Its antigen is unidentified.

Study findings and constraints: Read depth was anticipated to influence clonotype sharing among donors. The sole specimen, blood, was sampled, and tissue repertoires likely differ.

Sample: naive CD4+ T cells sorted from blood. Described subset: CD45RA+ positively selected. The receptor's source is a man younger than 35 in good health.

This chain's CDR3 is CASNVGTASNYGYTF. In DNA, the CDR3 is TGTGCCAGCAACGTGGGGACCGCTTCCAACTATGGCTACACCTTC. The rearrangement joins TRBV28 to TRBJ1-2, with TRBD1 as a possible D gene (5 bases). This CDR3 contains 15 residues. The V end was cut by 7 bases, the J end by 2 bases, with 17 bases between. Germline assignment: CDR1 MDHEN and CDR2 SYDVKM.